Following are 29 T cell receptor beta chains from one sample sequenced in a study of shared clonotypes between healthy human individuals. Sequencing used immunoSEQ multiplex PCR; TCRdb keeps in-frame clones, though not all of them. The table has about 2.5 million clones, 92% seen once. Sequencing was performed on naive CD4+ T cells from PBMCs. Subset defined: CD45RA+ positively selected. The receptor source for this set is a man aged 18 to 29 in good health. Some clones in this sample may be carry-over from other donors' samples.

The J gene is TRBJ2-5, the V gene TRBV28, with a tentative D call TRBD2 (6 bases). V was cut by 3 bases and J by 3 bases, with 17 bases left in between. The CDR3 has 16 residues. Germline CDR1 reads MDHEN; CDR2 reads SYDVKM. CDR3 protein: CASSFGGAKGEETQYF. The CDR3 DNA reads TGTGCCAGCAGTTTCGGGGGTGCGAAGGGTGAAGAGACCCAGTACTTC.

The chain combines TRBV18 with TRBJ1-3; D gene uncertain. The V gene's germline CDR1 is KGHSH and CDR2 LQKENI. V gave up 3 bases and J gave up 0 bases, with 9 bases separating them. The CDR3 is 15 amino acids. The CDR3 DNA reads TGTGCCAGCTCACCTAATCTGGCCTCTGGAAACACCATATATTTT. Translation gives CASSPNLASGNTIYF.

The chain recombines TRBV11-1 with TRBJ1-1; 7 bases are a match to TRBD1. The trim removed 7 bases at V and 1 base at J, leaving 3 bases unmatched. This CDR3 region has 13 residues. CDR1 SGHAT and CDR2 FQDESV come from the germline V gene (reference sequence). CDR3 sequence reads: CASTRTGNTEAFF. In DNA, the CDR3 is TGTGCCAGCACCCGGACAGGGAACACTGAAGCTTTCTTT.

This clone was detected only once. J is TRBJ2-1 and V is TRBV19; 9 bases align to TRBD2. The germline V gene has CDR1 LNHDA and CDR2 SQIVND (reference sequence). With 5 bases clipped from V and 4 bases from J, the junction kept 9 bases outside the gene matches. The CDR3 spans 16 residues. The CDR3 DNA follows: TGTGCCAGTAGTTATCTAGCGGGACCGAGTTACAATGAGCAGTTCTTC. This codes for CASSYLAGPSYNEQFF. The full variable domain, in which reference TRBV19 and TRBJ2-1 provide the parts outside the CDR3, is DGGITQSPKYLFRKEGQNVTLSCEQNLNHDAMYWYRQDPGQGLRLIYYSQIVNDFQKGDIAEGYSVSREKKESFPLTVTSAQKNPTAFYLCASSYLAGPSYNEQFFGPGTRLTVL.

For this clone: Different DNA sequences within this sample yield the same CDR3. This sequence joins TRBV18 and TRBJ2-7; 11 nucleotides match TRBD1. The ends lost 5 bases at V and 6 bases at J; junction bases unmatched: 3. The CDR3 is 13 residues long. CDR1 is KGHSH and CDR2 is LQKENI in the germline V gene. The CDR3 loop is CASSSDRGLEQYF. CDR3 nucleotide sequence: TGTGCCAGCTCATCGGACAGGGGGCTCGAGCAGTACTTC.

V gene TRBV5-1 combines with J gene TRBJ2-3, with D hard to call. CDR3 length: 14 amino acids. Germline CDR1 is SGHRS and CDR2 is YFSETQ. V lost 6 bases, J lost 0 bases, and 11 bases lay in between. The CDR3 sequence is CASTGFLSTDTQYF. As DNA, the CDR3 is TGCGCCAGCACCGGGTTCCTTAGCACAGATACGCAGTATTTT.

Note on this clone: At the DNA level, this CDR3 is encoded by other sequences in the same sample as well. The chain couples TRBV6-5 to TRBJ1-2; D is undetermined. Trimming removed 6 bases from V and 2 bases from J, with 10 bases in between. Germline V gene sequence: CDR1 MNHEY, CDR2 SVGAGI. The CDR3 spans 13 residues. CDR3 sequence (DNA): TGTGCCAGCAGGGAGACTGCGAACTATGGCTACACCTTC. This codes for CASRETANYGYTF.

The V call is TRBV5-1, the J call TRBJ2-7; the D is unclear. Trimming stripped 0 bases from V and 6 bases from J, with 10 bases between. CDR1 is SGHRS, CDR2 YFSETQ, per germline. The CDR3 runs to 13 residues. The CDR3, as DNA: TGCGCCAGCAGCTTGGCAAGGCGAGGCGAGCAGTACTTC. Its protein is CASSLARRGEQYF.

The chain uses TRBV5-1 and TRBJ2-1; no reliable D call. Trimming took 0 bases from V and 8 from J, leaving 15 bases between them. This CDR3 is 15 amino acids long. Per the germline V gene, CDR1 is SGHRS and CDR2 is YFSETQ. The CDR3 loop reads CASSLGNALGDEQFF. The CDR3 DNA follows: TGCGCCAGCAGCTTGGGGAACGCCCTCGGTGATGAGCAGTTCTTC.

The genes are TRBV28 and TRBJ1-2, with D possibly matching TRBD1 (5 bases). Trimming removed 1 base at V and 4 bases at J, with 10 bases between. Germline assignment: CDR1 MDHEN and CDR2 SYDVKM. The CDR3 contains 14 residues. This chain's CDR3 is CASSLYRDLYGYTF. DNA for the CDR3: TGTGCCAGCAGTTTATATCGGGACCTCTATGGCTACACCTTC.

The rearrangement uses TRBV19 and TRBJ2-3; TRBD2 might be the D (5 bases). The germline V and J ends were trimmed by 7 bases and 2 bases, with 13 bases remaining between them. Germline loops: CDR1 LNHDA, CDR2 SQIVND (reference sequence). CDR3 length equals 14 residues. The CDR3 here is CASKALAYTDTQYF. The CDR3 DNA is TGTGCCAGTAAAGCGCTAGCTTACACAGATACGCAGTATTTT.

Of note for this clone: The sample carries other DNA sequences with the same CDR3. Written as DNA, the CDR3 is TGTGCCAGTAGTCCGGACAGGGGTAATGAAAAACTGTTTTTT. Amino acids: CASSPDRGNEKLFF. V and J are TRBV19 and TRBJ1-4; 9 nucleotides agree with TRBD1. The germline CDR1 and CDR2 sequences are LNHDA and SQIVND (reference sequence). V lost 5 bases and J lost 4; bases outside the gene matches: 2. The CDR3 has 14 amino acids.

The CDR3 is CASSRADRINTGELFF. The CDR3 DNA reads as TGTGCCAGCAGCCGAGCCGACAGGATCAACACCGGGGAGCTGTTTTTT. V is TRBV5-6 and J is TRBJ2-2, with D tentatively TRBD1 (6 bases). Trimming removed 4 bases from V and 2 bases from J, with 15 bases in between. The CDR3 length is 16 residues. Looked up from germline, CDR1 is SGHDT and CDR2 is YYEEEE.

The rearrangement joins TRBV10-3 to TRBJ1-5; D remains unclear. CDR3 length equals 15 residues. Trimming removed 2 bases from V and 0 bases from J, with 8 bases in between. Germline assignment: CDR1 ENHRY and CDR2 SYGVKD. CDR3 in amino acids: CAISEQGLSNQPQHF. The CDR3 DNA sequence: TGTGCCATCAGTGAGCAAGGGCTTAGCAATCAGCCCCAGCATTTT.

This chain joins TRBV7-6 and TRBJ2-3; 8 bases agree with TRBD2. In germline, CDR1 is SGHVS, CDR2 FNYEAQ. Trimming took 4 bases from V and 0 from J; bases not matched to a gene: 6. The CDR3 extends over 16 amino acids. The CDR3 DNA sequence: TGTGCCAGCAGCTCCCTAGCGGGTTCTAGCACAGATACGCAGTATTTT. The encoded protein is CASSSLAGSSTDTQYF.

This clone appeared a single time. The rearrangement links TRBV15 to TRBJ2-7, with D possibly being TRBD2 (5 bases). The V gene's germline CDR1 is LNHNV and CDR2 YYDKDF (reference sequence). The CDR3 spans 15 residues. V gave up 2 bases and J gave up 9 bases, with 20 bases separating them. The chain's CDR3 is CATSRQNPRAEGQYF. In nucleotides, the CDR3 is TGTGCCACCAGCAGACAGAACCCGCGCGCCGAGGGGCAGTACTTC. Full variable domain (missing parts from reference TRBV15 and TRBJ2-7): DAMVIQNPRYQVTQFGKPVTLSCSQTLNHNVMYWYQQKSSQAPKLLFHYYDKDFNNEADTPDNFQSRRPNTSFCFLDIRSPGLGDTAMYLCATSRQNPRAEGQYFGPGTRLTVT.

The genes are TRBV18 and TRBJ2-1; maybe TRBD1 (5 bases). The V gene lost 0 bases and the J gene lost 5 bases, with 11 bases spanning the gap. Germline values: CDR1 KGHSH, CDR2 LQKENI. The CDR3 is 15 residues long. CDR3 bases: TGTGCCAGCTCACCACCGGGGCGGAGTAACAATGAGCAGTTCTTC. It encodes CASSPPGRSNNEQFF.

The CDR3 spells CASRTSGVSEQYF. The CDR3 DNA reads TGTGCCAGCAGGACTAGCGGGGTCTCCGAGCAGTACTTC. The chain employs TRBV28 and TRBJ2-7, with 11 bases fitting TRBD2. Germline CDR1 MDHEN, CDR2 SYDVKM. CDR3 length: 13 residues. Trimming at V came to 6 bases and at J to 6 bases, leaving 4 bases not matched to a gene.

The chain has TRBV7-6 and TRBJ1-3; possibly TRBD1 for D (6 bases). V lost 1 base and J 0 bases, leaving 16 bases between the germline ends. This CDR3 has 18 residues. Per germline, CDR1 SGHVS and CDR2 FNYEAQ. CDR3 sequence (DNA): TGTGCCAGCAGCTTAGGGGGAGGAAAGGGACACTCTGGAAACACCATATATTTT. Translating it yields CASSLGGGKGHSGNTIYF.

This chain joins TRBV5-1 and TRBJ2-2; tentative D call: TRBD1 (5 bases). Looked up from germline, CDR1 is SGHRS and CDR2 is YFSETQ. Trimming pared 4 bases from V and 7 bases from J, leaving 11 bases between. This CDR3 is 13 amino acids long. CDR3 in DNA: TGCGCCAGCAGCCGGCAGGGAAGCGGGGAGCTGTTTTTT. It yields the protein CASSRQGSGELFF.

The gene calls are TRBV19 and TRBJ2-5, with D possibly TRBD2 on 7 matching bases. The length of the CDR3 is 15 residues. Germline lookup yields CDR1 LNHDA and CDR2 SQIVND (reference sequence). The germline V and J ends were trimmed by 8 bases and 1 base, with 17 bases remaining between them. DNA for the CDR3: TGTGCCAGTGGGAGGGGGGGGCTCTCCCAAGAGACCCAGTACTTC. Amino acid sequence: CASGRGGLSQETQYF.

The chain uses TRBV19 and TRBJ2-5; D may be TRBD2 (6 bases). Germline CDR1 and CDR2: LNHDA and SQIVND (reference sequence). The CDR3 covers 15 residues. Trimming took off 3 bases at V and 2 bases at J, with 13 bases between the two ends. The chain's CDR3 is CASSMLFAGQETQYF. The CDR3, as DNA: TGTGCCAGTAGTATGCTCTTCGCGGGACAAGAGACCCAGTACTTC.

The chain couples TRBV5-8 to TRBJ2-1, with D possibly matching TRBD2 (6 bases). The ends were cut back, 1 base at V and 2 bases at J, with 10 bases in the middle. The CDR3 contains 15 residues. Germline V gene data show CDR1 as SGHTS and CDR2 as YDEGEE. In DNA, the CDR3 is TGTGCCAGCAGCTTGCTTAGCGGAACCTACAATGAGCAGTTCTTC. It codes for CASSLLSGTYNEQFF.

This clone has only one observation. V and J are TRBV4-1 and TRBJ2-5; either TRBD1 or TRBD2 may fit D (5 bases each). Per the germline V gene, CDR1 is MGHRA and CDR2 is YSYEKL. V gave up 0 bases and J gave up 11 bases, with 16 bases separating them. The CDR3 is made up of 14 amino acids. The CDR3 region has the DNA TGCGCCAGCAGCCAAGAATCCCTCCTGGGGGAGCAGTACTTC. Protein: CASSQESLLGEQYF.

The chain has TRBV9 and TRBJ2-3, with D unclear. V lost 0 bases and J lost 5, with 10 bases in between. CDR1 is SGDLS and CDR2 is YYNGEE in the germline V gene. This CDR3 is built from 14 residues. CDR3 DNA: TGTGCCAGCAGCGTAGAGGGCCCATTAGATACGCAGTATTTT. It codes for CASSVEGPLDTQYF.

The chain couples TRBV29-1 to TRBJ2-2; TRBD1 agrees at 8 bases. Germline lookup yields CDR1 SQVTM and CDR2 ANQGSEA. V trimming: 6 bases; J trimming: 7 bases; junction bases outside the gene matches: 4. The CDR3 extends over 12 amino acids. The CDR3 region is CSVDRGYGELFF. CDR3 DNA sequence: TGCAGCGTCGACAGGGGTTACGGGGAGCTGTTTTTT.

The V and J genes are TRBV14 and TRBJ1-3, with D uncertain. The V end was cut by 0 bases, the J end by 6 bases, with 6 bases between. Germline V gene data show CDR1 as SGHDN and CDR2 as FVKESK. The CDR3 has 13 amino acids. The CDR3 sequence is CASSQDMKNTIYF. CDR3 coding DNA: TGTGCCAGCAGCCAAGACATGAAAAACACCATATATTTT.

The rearrangement links TRBV7-2 to TRBJ1-3; D not certain. There are 13 residues in the CDR3. V was shortened by 3 bases and J by 2 bases, with 5 bases between the two germline ends. CDR1 is SGHTA, CDR2 FQGNSA, per germline. Here the CDR3 DNA reads TGTGCCAGCAGCTTTAGGGCTGGAAACACCATATATTTT. Amino acid sequence: CASSFRAGNTIYF.

This clone was detected only a few times. This sequence joins TRBV6-5 and TRBJ1-1; TRBD1 matches at 9 bases. The CDR3 length is 13 residues. Germline lookup yields CDR1 MNHEY and CDR2 SVGAGI. J lost 7 bases, V lost 5 bases, and 5 bases had no gene match. CDR3 bases: TGTGCCAGCAGTGCCCTGACAGGGGGTGAAGCTTTCTTT. This gives the protein CASSALTGGEAFF.